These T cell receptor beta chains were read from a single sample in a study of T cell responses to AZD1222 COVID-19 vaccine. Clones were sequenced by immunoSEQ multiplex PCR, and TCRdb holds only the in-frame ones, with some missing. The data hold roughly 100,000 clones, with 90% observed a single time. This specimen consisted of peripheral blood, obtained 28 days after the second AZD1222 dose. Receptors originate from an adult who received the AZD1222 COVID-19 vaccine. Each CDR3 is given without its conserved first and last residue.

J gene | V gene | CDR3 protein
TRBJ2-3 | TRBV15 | ATSGYTDTQY
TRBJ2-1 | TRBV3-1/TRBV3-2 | ASSQDLQGLDEQF
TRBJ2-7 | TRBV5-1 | ASSTNKGSNEQY
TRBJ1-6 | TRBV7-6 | ASSLEGQGSSYNSPLH
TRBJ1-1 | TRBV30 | AWSVSRGAF
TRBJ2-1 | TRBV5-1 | ASSTSGGWSYNEQF
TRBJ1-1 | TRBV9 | ASNPHRGEWDTEAF
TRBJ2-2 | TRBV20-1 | SASVPGLYAGELF
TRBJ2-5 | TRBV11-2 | ASSLGGLAGGETQY
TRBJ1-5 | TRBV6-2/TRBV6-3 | ASSYSDGYQPQH
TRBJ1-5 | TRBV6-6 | ASRPGQGQPQH
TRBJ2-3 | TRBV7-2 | ASSSRLMVVTDTQY